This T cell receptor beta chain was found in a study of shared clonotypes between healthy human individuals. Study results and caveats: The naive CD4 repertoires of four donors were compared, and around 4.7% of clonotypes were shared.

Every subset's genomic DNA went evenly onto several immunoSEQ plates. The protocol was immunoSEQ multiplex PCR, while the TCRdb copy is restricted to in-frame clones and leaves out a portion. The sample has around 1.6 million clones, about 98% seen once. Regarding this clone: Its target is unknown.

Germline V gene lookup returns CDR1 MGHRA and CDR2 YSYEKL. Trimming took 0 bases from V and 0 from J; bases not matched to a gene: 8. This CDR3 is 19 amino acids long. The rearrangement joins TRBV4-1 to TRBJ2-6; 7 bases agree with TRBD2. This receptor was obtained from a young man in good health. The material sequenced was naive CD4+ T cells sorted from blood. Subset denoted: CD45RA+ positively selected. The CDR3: CASSQERRRTSSGANVLTF. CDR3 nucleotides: TGCGCCAGCAGCCAAGAAAGAAGGAGGACTAGCTCTGGGGCCAACGTCCTGACTTTC.